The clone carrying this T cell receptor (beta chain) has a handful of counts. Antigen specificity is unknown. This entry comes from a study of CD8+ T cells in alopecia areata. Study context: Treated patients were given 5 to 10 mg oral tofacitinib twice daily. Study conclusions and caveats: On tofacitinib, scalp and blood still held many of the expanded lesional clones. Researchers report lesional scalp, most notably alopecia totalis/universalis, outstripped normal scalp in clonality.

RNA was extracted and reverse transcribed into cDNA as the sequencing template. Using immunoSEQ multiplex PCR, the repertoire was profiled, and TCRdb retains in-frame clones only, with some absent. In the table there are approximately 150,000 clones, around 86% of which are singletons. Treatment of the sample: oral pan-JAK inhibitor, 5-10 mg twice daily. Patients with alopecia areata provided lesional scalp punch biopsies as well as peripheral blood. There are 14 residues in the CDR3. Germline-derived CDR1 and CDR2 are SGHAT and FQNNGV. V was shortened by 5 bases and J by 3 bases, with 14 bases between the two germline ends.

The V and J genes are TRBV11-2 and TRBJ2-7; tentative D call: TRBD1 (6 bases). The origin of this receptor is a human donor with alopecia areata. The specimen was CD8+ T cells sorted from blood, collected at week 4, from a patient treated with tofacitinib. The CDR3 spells CASSGPGTYYEQYF. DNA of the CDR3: TGTGCCAGCAGCGGTCCGGGGACATACTACGAGCAGTACTTC.